These 2 T cell receptor beta chains came from one sample sequenced in a study of cytomegalovirus exposure and HLA in healthy donors. The PCR had 60 Vbeta and 13 Jbeta primers. Using immunoSEQ multiplex PCR, the repertoire was profiled, and TCRdb retains in-frame clones only, with some absent. The table has roughly 160,000 clones, about 72% seen once. The sample taken for sequencing was PBMCs. Receptors originate from a girl aged 5 to 17 in good health and CMV-seronegative.

This rearrangement joins TRBV2 to TRBJ2-3; 15 nucleotides agree with TRBD2. From germline, CDR1 is SNHLY and CDR2 FYNNEI. The CDR3 is 17 residues long. The V gene end was trimmed by 5 bases and the J gene end by 4 bases; junction bases not matched to a gene: 7. CDR3 sequence (DNA): TGTGCCAGCAGTAACGGGGGACTAGCGGGGGGACCAGATACGCAGTATTTT. Translation: CASSNGGLAGGPDTQYF.

The chain combines TRBV6-4 with TRBJ1-6; D unresolved. There are 15 residues in the CDR3. V was cut by 0 bases and J by 11 bases, with 14 bases left in between. Germline V gene sequence: CDR1 MRHNA, CDR2 SNTAGT. This CDR3 reads CASSDSPFGGTPLHF. The DNA of the CDR3 is TGTGCCAGCAGTGACTCTCCCTTCGGCGGAACACCCCTCCACTTT.